These 32 T cell receptor beta chains were sequenced from one sample in a study of T-cell memory formation after mild COVID-19. TCRdb re-analysed the 5' RACE reads in MiXCR, keeping a single row per CDR3 protein. The sample holds fewer than 90,000 distinct CDR3 sequences, around 13% seen once. The sequenced sample consisted of PBMCs or a T cell subset sorted from them (not recorded which). The receptors were gathered from a man between 18 and 35 years old who had mild COVID-19 (a few samples of this study predate the infection). Cell type and time point are not known.

This clonotype was observed many times. This chain joins TRBV4-3 and TRBJ2-1; D tentatively reads TRBD1 or TRBD2 (5 bases each). CDR1 and CDR2 from the germline V gene are LGHNA and YSLEER. V lost 4 bases and J 4 bases, leaving 14 bases between the germline ends. This CDR3 comprises 15 residues. Written as DNA, the CDR3 is TGCGCCAGCAGCCCTGGGACGGCCAGGTACAATGAGCAGTTCTTC. It encodes CASSPGTARYNEQFF.

This chain uses TRBV6-2 or TRBV6-3 with TRBJ2-5, with D possibly called TRBD1 or TRBD2 (6 bases each). V was cut by 0 bases and J by 5 bases, with 19 bases left in between. The CDR3 runs to 17 residues. Germline V gene lookup returns CDR1 MNHEY and CDR2 SVGEGT. The CDR3 sequence: CASSYSSRGDRSETQYF. In DNA, the CDR3 is TGTGCCAGCAGTTACTCGTCGAGGGGGGACCGTTCTGAGACCCAGTACTTC.

The gene calls are TRBV6-1 and TRBJ2-1; 9 bases agree with TRBD2. The CDR3 spans 15 residues. Germline values: CDR1 MNHNS, CDR2 SASEGT. V lost 6 bases to trimming and J lost 8 bases; unmatched junction nucleotides: 11. In nucleotides, the CDR3 is TGTGCCAGCAGCGGAGAGAGCGGGGGGTTCTATGAGCAGTTCTTC. This encodes CASSGESGGFYEQFF.

The chain recombines TRBV6-2 or TRBV6-3 with TRBJ1-1; no clear D gene. With 4 bases removed from V and 5 bases from J, the gap between germline ends came to 11 bases. Germline CDR1 reads MNHEY; CDR2 reads SVGEGT. This CDR3 spans 13 amino acids. The CDR3 region is CASSSGPWTEAFF. The CDR3 coding sequence is TGTGCCAGCAGTTCAGGTCCATGGACTGAAGCTTTCTTT.

The chain joins TRBV30 to TRBJ1-3; unclear D gene. This CDR3 region has 13 residues. CDR1 and CDR2 (germline): GTSNPN, SVGIG (reference sequence). Trimming took 7 bases from V and 3 from J, leaving 13 bases between them. CDR3 protein: CAFDPEGGNTIYF. Here the CDR3 DNA reads TGTGCCTTTGACCCAGAGGGTGGAAACACCATATATTTT. The full variable domain, its missing parts supplied by reference TRBV30 and TRBJ1-3, is SQTIHQWPATLVQPVGSPLSLECTVEGTSNPNLYWYRQAAGRGLQLLFYSVGIGQISSEVPQNLSASRPQDRQFILSSKKLLLSDSGFYLCAFDPEGGNTIYFGEGSWLTVV.

This clonotype was found a few times. Written as DNA, the CDR3 is TGCGCCAGCAGCCTGGGACATTATTTCTACGAGCAGTACGTC. The encoded protein is CASSLGHYFYEQYV. The V call is TRBV5-1, the J call TRBJ2-7; D might be TRBD1 (6 bases). V lost 4 bases, J lost 3 bases, and 14 bases lay in between. The CDR3 has 14 amino acids. Germline CDR1 and CDR2: SGHRS and YFSETQ.

This clonotype was found a few times. The chain has TRBV6-5 and TRBJ2-1; 9 bases map to TRBD1. Trimming at V came to 3 bases and at J to 8 bases, leaving 14 bases not matched to a gene. This CDR3 contains 17 residues. Germline CDR1 and CDR2: MNHEY and SVGAGI. The CDR3 bases are TGTGCCAGCAGTTATTCCCCCCCAGGGACAGGGCTGCATGAGCAGTTCTTC. This gives the protein CASSYSPPGTGLHEQFF.

This clonotype was seen a handful of times. The gene calls are TRBV12-3 or TRBV12-4 and TRBJ2-1; TRBD2 matches 10 bases. With V trimmed by 8 bases and J by 3 bases, 4 bases remained unmatched. The length of the CDR3 is 14 residues. CDR3: CASVAGGLYNEQFF. The CDR3 DNA reads as TGTGCCAGCGTAGCGGGGGGTCTCTACAATGAGCAGTTCTTC.

The chain employs TRBV4-1 and TRBJ1-2; D is undetermined. The CDR3 has 19 residues. Germline V CDR1 and CDR2: MGHRA, YSYEKL. V shed 0 bases and J shed 1 base, with 21 bases lying between them. CDR3 DNA: TGCGCCAGCAGCCAAGAGATAATCATTCCCAGCACAGTTAACTATGGCTACACCTTC. Its translation: CASSQEIIIPSTVNYGYTF.

This clonotype was picked up a small number of times. The chain combines TRBV2 with TRBJ2-7, with a weak D call TRBD2 (6 bases). V lost 10 bases, J lost 7 bases, and 23 bases lay in between. The CDR3 sequence is 14 residues long. Germline values: CDR1 SNHLY, CDR2 FYNNEI. This chain's CDR3 is CAIMLVVRGWEQYV. CDR3 coding DNA: TGTGCCATCATGCTCGTGGTGCGGGGCTGGGAGCAGTACGTC.

Ten or more counts support this clonotype. The CDR3 nucleotides are TGCGCCAGCAGCTTCCTGCGGACAGGGTCGGGCACAGATACGCAGTATTTT. This encodes CASSFLRTGSGTDTQYF. The genes are TRBV5-1 and TRBJ2-3, with 8 bases lining up with TRBD1. Trimming took 2 bases from V and 1 from J; bases not matched to a gene: 9. The CDR3 has 17 residues. CDR1 and CDR2 (germline): SGHRS, YFSETQ.

CDR3 sequence reads: CASSPYQGGTEAFF. The CDR3 bases are TGCGCCAGCAGCCCATACCAGGGTGGGACTGAAGCTTTCTTT. V is TRBV4-3 and J is TRBJ1-1; tentatively, D is TRBD1 (5 bases). Germline-derived CDR1 and CDR2 are LGHNA and YSLEER. V was pared by 4 bases and J by 5 bases, with 14 bases between. The CDR3 runs 14 residues.

This clonotype showed up just a few times. J is TRBJ1-1 and V is TRBV7-6; tentatively, D is TRBD1 (6 bases). Germline CDR1 is SGHVS and CDR2 is FNYEAQ. Trimming shortened V by 3 bases and J by 8 bases, and 10 bases separated the two germline ends. CDR3 length equals 12 residues. The CDR3 protein is CASSFPGEEAFF. The DNA for the CDR3 is TGTGCCAGCAGCTTCCCAGGGGAAGAAGCTTTCTTT.

The chain is built from TRBV4-3 and TRBJ2-3; the match to TRBD1 covers 9 bases. The CDR3 loop spans 16 amino acids. With 2 bases clipped from V and 6 bases from J, the junction kept 9 bases outside the gene matches. Germline V gene data show CDR1 as LGHNA and CDR2 as YSLEER. CDR3 sequence: CASSQIRQGVGDTQYF. The DNA of the CDR3 is TGCGCCAGCAGCCAAATTCGACAGGGGGTAGGCGATACGCAGTATTTT.

The V and J genes are TRBV21-1 and TRBJ2-7; the table's D call TRBD2 went unverified against the DNA. TRBV21-1 is flagged as a pseudogene. The CDR3 has 15 residues. The CDR3 protein is CASSSPSGLPYEQYV. The CDR3 DNA reads TGTGCCAGCAGCTCGCCGTCCGGACTCCCCTACGAGCAGTACGTC.

The V call is TRBV12-3 or TRBV12-4, the J call TRBJ2-1; TRBD1 aligns across 11 bases. J gave up 9 bases and V 7 bases, and 8 bases lay outside the gene matches. This CDR3 spans 14 amino acids. The CDR3 sequence: CASTIGDRGIEQFF. The CDR3, as DNA: TGTGCCAGCACTATTGGGGACAGGGGGATTGAGCAGTTCTTC.

A few counts support this clonotype. The rearrangement links TRBV5-5 to TRBJ2-4; D may be TRBD2 (6 bases). The CDR3 runs 15 residues. The V end lost 3 bases, the J end lost 6 bases, and 16 bases lay between the germline ends. Germline CDR1 reads SGHKS; CDR2 reads YYEKEE (reference sequence). Here the CDR3 DNA reads TGTGCCAGCAGCTCTCCAGCGGGTTGGGGAAACATTCAGTACTTC. It is translated as CASSSPAGWGNIQYF. The full variable domain, in which reference TRBV5-5 and TRBJ2-4 provide the parts outside the CDR3, is DAGVTQSPTHLIKTRGQQVTLRCSPISGHKSVSWYQQVLGQGPQFIFQYYEKEERGRGNFPDRFSARQFPNYSSELNVNALLLGDSALYLCASSSPAGWGNIQYFGAGTRLSVL.

This clonotype was seen more than once but under ten times. This chain joins TRBV5-1 and TRBJ1-2; D unresolved. The CDR3 has 13 residues. V was pared by 4 bases and J by 6 bases, with 13 bases between. Germline V gene lookup returns CDR1 SGHRS and CDR2 YFSETQ. CDR3 in DNA: TGCGCCAGCAGCCCGAGGGTAGCGGATGGCTACACCTTC. This gives the protein CASSPRVADGYTF.

The chain uses TRBV4-1 and TRBJ2-1, with a tentative D call TRBD1 (6 bases). There are 16 residues in the CDR3. Trimming cost V 4 bases and J 6 bases, with 19 bases left between them. Germline CDR1 and CDR2: MGHRA and YSYEKL. The CDR3 here is CASSPRPGRGSNEQFF. CDR3 DNA sequence: TGCGCCAGCAGCCCCCGGCCGGGCAGGGGTTCCAATGAGCAGTTCTTC.

V usage is TRBV4-1 and J usage is TRBJ2-7; 12 bases fit TRBD2. In germline, CDR1 is MGHRA, CDR2 YSYEKL. The CDR3 totals 16 residues. The trim removed 0 bases at V and 6 bases at J, leaving 6 bases unmatched. The CDR3 region is CASSQESTSGGSEQYV. The CDR3 DNA reads as TGCGCCAGCAGCCAAGAAAGTACTAGCGGGGGGTCCGAGCAGTACGTC.

The J gene is TRBJ1-6, the V gene TRBV7-9, with unresolved D. V was clipped by 4 bases and J by 15 bases, with 13 bases between them. The CDR3 spans 12 residues. Germline V gene data show CDR1 as SEHNR and CDR2 as FQNEAQ (reference sequence). CDR3 in amino acids: CASSSGPGVLHF. CDR3 nucleotides: TGTGCCAGCAGCTCCGGGCCCGGGGTCCTCCACTTT.

There are a few counts of this clonotype. The chain links TRBV12-3 or TRBV12-4 to TRBJ2-5; a weak D match, TRBD1 (6 bases). This CDR3 has 13 residues. Trimming removed 6 bases from V and 4 bases from J, with 12 bases in between. CDR3 region: CASSPRDIETQYF. The CDR3 region has the DNA TGTGCCAGCAGCCCCCGGGACATAGAGACCCAGTACTTC.

This sequence joins TRBV15 and TRBJ2-7; 12 bases map to TRBD1. With V trimmed by 5 bases and J by 5 bases, 10 bases remained unmatched. CDR1 is LNHNV, CDR2 YYDKDF, per germline (reference sequence). CDR3 size: 16 residues. The DNA for the CDR3 is TGTGCCACCAGCGGGGGACAGGGGGCTTCATTCAACGAGCAGTACTTC. Translated, it gives CATSGGQGASFNEQYF.

This clonotype was observed a handful of times. The chain recombines TRBV27 with TRBJ2-1; D not certain. V was shortened by 0 bases and J by 7 bases, with 7 bases between the two germline ends. The CDR3 contains 13 residues. The germline V gene has CDR1 MNHEY and CDR2 SMNVEV (reference sequence). The CDR3 nucleotides are TGTGCCAGCAGTTTATCTGGGGATAATGAGCAGTTCTTC. This encodes CASSLSGDNEQFF.

The table lists this clonotype with many counts. The chain combines TRBV6-5 with TRBJ2-1, with D possibly matching TRBD1 (5 bases). Germline CDR1 is MNHEY and CDR2 is SVGAGI. This CDR3 has 16 residues. Trimming pared 4 bases from V and 0 bases from J, leaving 13 bases between. The CDR3: CASSFAVRVSYNEQFF. As DNA, the CDR3 is TGTGCCAGCAGTTTCGCCGTCAGGGTCTCCTACAATGAGCAGTTCTTC.

The rearrangement uses TRBV12-3 or TRBV12-4 and TRBJ1-2; perhaps TRBD1 as D (6 bases). This CDR3 spans 14 amino acids. Trimming removed 3 bases at V and 0 bases at J, with 8 bases between. CDR3 bases: TGTGCCAGCAGTTTTGGACAGCCTAACTATGGCTACACCTTC. It specifies CASSFGQPNYGYTF.

This clonotype was observed a handful of times. The chain joins TRBV29-1 to TRBJ2-7; D is unclear. V dropped 4 bases and J dropped 0 bases, with 10 bases sitting between them. The V gene's germline CDR1 is SQVTM and CDR2 ANQGSEA. The CDR3 loop spans 13 amino acids. In DNA form, the CDR3 reads TGCAGCGTTGGTCTAGGCCTCTCCTACGAGCAGTACTTC. Translation gives CSVGLGLSYEQYF.

The genes are TRBV7-2 and TRBJ1-2; TRBD1 aligns across 9 bases. CDR1 and CDR2 from the germline V gene are SGHTA and FQGNSA. The V segment lost 5 bases and the J segment 4 bases; nucleotides outside the gene matches: 5. The CDR3 loop spans 14 amino acids. The CDR3, as DNA: TGTGCCAGCAGCCATCGGACAGGGGCCTATGGCTACACCTTC. It encodes CASSHRTGAYGYTF.

The chain recombines TRBV7-9 with TRBJ2-3, with D possibly TRBD1 on 7 matching bases. V was trimmed by 8 bases and J by 3 bases, leaving 18 bases between them. Germline V gene data show CDR1 as SEHNR and CDR2 as FQNEAQ (reference sequence). There are 15 residues in the CDR3. CDR3 coding DNA: TGTGCCAGCGCTCACCAGGGGGGAATAACAGATACGCAGTATTTT. Translating gives CASAHQGGITDTQYF. Supplemented by reference TRBV7-9 and TRBJ2-3, the full variable domain reads DTGVSQNPRHKITKRGQNVTFRCDPISEHNRLYWYRQTLGQGPEFLTYFQNEAQLEKSRLLSDRFSAERPKGSFSTLEIQRTEQGDSAMYLCASAHQGGITDTQYFGPGTRLTVL.

This clonotype was counted between two and nine times. The chain combines TRBV5-1 with TRBJ2-1, with D possibly TRBD2 on 6 matching bases. The CDR3 extends over 14 amino acids. Per germline, CDR1 SGHRS and CDR2 YFSETQ. V was clipped by 6 bases and J by 7 bases, with 17 bases between them. The DNA of the CDR3 is TGCGCCAGCACCATGACGGGAGTGTGGAATGAGCAGTTCTTC. Protein: CASTMTGVWNEQFF.

This clonotype was seen only a few times. V usage is TRBV28 and J usage is TRBJ2-1; D remains ambiguous. The CDR3 is made up of 12 amino acids. In germline, CDR1 is MDHEN, CDR2 SYDVKM. V lost 4 bases, J lost 8 bases, and 9 bases lay in between. The CDR3 DNA reads TGTGCCAGCAGTTCGATCAGCGATGAGCAGTTCTTC. Translating it yields CASSSISDEQFF.

This clonotype was seen a handful of times. The chain couples TRBV24-1 to TRBJ2-5; 8 bases are shared with TRBD1. V trimming: 10 bases; J trimming: 5 bases; junction bases outside the gene matches: 14. Germline CDR1 is KGHDR and CDR2 is SFDVKD. The CDR3 runs to 15 residues. The CDR3 here is CATSTGALAAETQYF. CDR3 in DNA: TGTGCCACGTCGACAGGGGCTCTCGCGGCGGAGACCCAGTACTTC.